This TCR beta chain was identified in a study of CD8+CD57+ T cells in acquired aplastic anemia. Whole-study context: The sorted CD4+ and CD8+ cells yielded an average approximately 3.3 ug of DNA.

TCR beta VDJ and CDR3 were profiled, and genomic DNA was the template. TCRdb redid the calling of the reads with MiXCR, one entry per CDR3 protein. The table records some 240,000 distinct CDR3 sequences, approximately 35% of them present only once. CDR1 is DFQATT and CDR2 is SNEGSKA in the germline V gene (reference sequence). This CDR3 region has 14 residues. The ends lost 5 bases at V and 5 bases at J; junction bases unmatched: 2. This clonotype was observed many times. What it binds is unknown. The study's findings and limits: Both patients and controls carried the same twenty-nine CD8+ CDR3 sequences. Patients and controls had CD8+ Simpson's diversity values that were not significantly distinct.

This receptor was obtained from a human donor in good health, serving as a control. The sequenced sample consisted of sorted CD4+, CD8+, or CD8+CD57+ T cells (not recorded which) from PBMCs. This chain connects TRBV20-1 to TRBJ2-3; TRBD2 agrees at 15 bases. The CDR3 is CSAGLAGGVDTQYF. The DNA of the CDR3 is TGCAGTGCTGGACTAGCGGGAGGGGTAGATACGCAGTATTTT.